The source of this T cell receptor beta chain is a study of blood T cell repertoires in COVID-19. J was trimmed by 7 bases and V by 1 base; bases with no gene match: 6. The CDR3 extends over 14 amino acids. Germline values: CDR1 KGHSH, CDR2 LQKENI. Only in-frame clones appear in the TCRdb table, and some are missing; sequencing was by immunoSEQ multiplex PCR. The table has about 330,000 clones, over 75% seen once. Participant-reported clinical history was the basis for cohort assignment. The source of this sequence is a man aged 30-40 years who had recovered from COVID-19. The sample taken for sequencing was PBMCs or T cells enriched from blood (not recorded which). This chain connects TRBV18 to TRBJ1-2; 7 bases are a match to TRBD1. CDR3 bases: TGTGCCAGCTCACCACAGGGGGCAAAATCTGGCTACACCTTC. Protein: CASSPQGAKSGYTF. Supplemented by reference TRBV18 and TRBJ1-2, the full variable domain reads NAGVMQNPRHLVRRRGQEARLRCSPMKGHSHVYWYRQLPEEGLKFMVYLQKENIIDESGMPKERFSAEFPKEGPSILRIQQVVRGDSAAYFCASSPQGAKSGYTFGSGTRLTVV.